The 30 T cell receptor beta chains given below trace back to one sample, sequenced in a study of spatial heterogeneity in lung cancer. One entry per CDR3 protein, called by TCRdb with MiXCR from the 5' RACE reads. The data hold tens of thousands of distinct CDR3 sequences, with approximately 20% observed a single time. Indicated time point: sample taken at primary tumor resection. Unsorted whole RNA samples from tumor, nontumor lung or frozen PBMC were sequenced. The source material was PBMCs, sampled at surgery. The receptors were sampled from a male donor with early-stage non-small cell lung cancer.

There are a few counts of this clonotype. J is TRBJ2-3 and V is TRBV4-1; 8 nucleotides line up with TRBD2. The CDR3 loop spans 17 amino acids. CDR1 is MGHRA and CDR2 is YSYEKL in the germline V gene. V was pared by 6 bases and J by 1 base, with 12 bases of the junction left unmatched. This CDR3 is CASRLFWREEGTDTQYF. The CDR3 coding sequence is TGCGCCAGCAGATTGTTTTGGCGGGAGGAAGGCACAGATACGCAGTATTTT.

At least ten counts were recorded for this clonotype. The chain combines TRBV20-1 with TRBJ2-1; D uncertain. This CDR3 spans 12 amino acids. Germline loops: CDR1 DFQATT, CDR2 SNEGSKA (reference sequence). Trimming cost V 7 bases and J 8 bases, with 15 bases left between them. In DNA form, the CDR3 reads TGCAGTGGTAGCCACCTCGTGGATGAGCAGTTCTTC. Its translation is CSGSHLVDEQFF.

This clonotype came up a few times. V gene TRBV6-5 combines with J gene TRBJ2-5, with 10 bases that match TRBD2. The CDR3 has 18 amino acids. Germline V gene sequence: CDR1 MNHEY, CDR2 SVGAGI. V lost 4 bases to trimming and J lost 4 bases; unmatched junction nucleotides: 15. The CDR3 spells CASSSPSGGATPGETQYF. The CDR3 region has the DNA TGTGCCAGCAGTTCCCCCAGCGGGGGGGCAACGCCGGGAGAGACCCAGTACTTC.

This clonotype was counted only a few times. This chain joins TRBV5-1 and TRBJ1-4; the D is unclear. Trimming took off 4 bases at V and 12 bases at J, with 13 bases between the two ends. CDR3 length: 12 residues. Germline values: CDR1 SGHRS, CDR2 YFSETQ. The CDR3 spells CASSPDEGELFF. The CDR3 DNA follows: TGCGCCAGCAGCCCGGATGAGGGAGAACTGTTTTTT.

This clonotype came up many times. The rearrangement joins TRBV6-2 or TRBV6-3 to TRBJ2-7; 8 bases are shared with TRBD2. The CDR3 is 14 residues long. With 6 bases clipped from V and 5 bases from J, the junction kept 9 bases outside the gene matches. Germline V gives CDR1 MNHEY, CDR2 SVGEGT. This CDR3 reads CASSLPGGSDEQYF. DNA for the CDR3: TGTGCCAGCAGCCTACCGGGGGGGTCGGACGAGCAGTACTTC.

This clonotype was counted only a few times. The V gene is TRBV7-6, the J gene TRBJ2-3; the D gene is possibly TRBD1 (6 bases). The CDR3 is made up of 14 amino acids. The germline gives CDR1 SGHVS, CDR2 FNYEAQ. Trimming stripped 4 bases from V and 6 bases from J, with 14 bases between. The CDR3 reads CASSSRPGADTQYF. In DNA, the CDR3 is TGTGCCAGCAGCTCCCGCCCAGGGGCCGATACGCAGTATTTT.

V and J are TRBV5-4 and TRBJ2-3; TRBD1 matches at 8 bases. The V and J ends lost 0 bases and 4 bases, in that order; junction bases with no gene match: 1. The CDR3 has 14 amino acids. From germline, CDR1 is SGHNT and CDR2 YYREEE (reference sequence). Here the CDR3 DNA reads TGTGCCAGCAGCTTGGGGACAGGGCCAGATACGCAGTATTTT. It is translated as CASSLGTGPDTQYF. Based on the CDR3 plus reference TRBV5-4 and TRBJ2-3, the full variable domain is ETGVTQSPTHLIKTRGQQVTLRCSSQSGHNTVSWYQQALGQGPQFIFQYYREEENGRGNFPPRFSGLQFPNYSSELNVNALELDDSALYLCASSLGTGPDTQYFGPGTRLTVL.

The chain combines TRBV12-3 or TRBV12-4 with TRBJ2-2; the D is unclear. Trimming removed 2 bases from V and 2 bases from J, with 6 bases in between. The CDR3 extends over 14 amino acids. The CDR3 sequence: CASSLSSNTGELFF. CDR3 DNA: TGTGCCAGCAGTTTATCCAGCAACACCGGGGAGCTGTTTTTT.

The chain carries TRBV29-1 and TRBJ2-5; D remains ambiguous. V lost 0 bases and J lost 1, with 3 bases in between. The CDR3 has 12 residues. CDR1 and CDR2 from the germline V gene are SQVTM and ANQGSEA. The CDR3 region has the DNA TGCAGCGTTGAAGACGGCCAAGAGACCCAGTACTTC. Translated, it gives CSVEDGQETQYF. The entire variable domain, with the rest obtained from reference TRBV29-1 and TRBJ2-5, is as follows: SAVISQKPSRDICQRGTSLTIQCQVDSQVTMMFWYRQQPGQSLTLIATANQGSEATYESGFVIDKFPISRPNLTFSTLTVSNMSPEDSSIYLCSVEDGQETQYFGPGTRLLVL.

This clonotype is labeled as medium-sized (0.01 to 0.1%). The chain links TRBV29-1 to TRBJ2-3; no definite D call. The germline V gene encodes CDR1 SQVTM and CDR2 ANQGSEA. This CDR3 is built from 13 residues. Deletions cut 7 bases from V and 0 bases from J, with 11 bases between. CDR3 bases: TGCAGCGCCCGGATCTCTAGCACAGATACGCAGTATTTT. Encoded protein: CSARISSTDTQYF.

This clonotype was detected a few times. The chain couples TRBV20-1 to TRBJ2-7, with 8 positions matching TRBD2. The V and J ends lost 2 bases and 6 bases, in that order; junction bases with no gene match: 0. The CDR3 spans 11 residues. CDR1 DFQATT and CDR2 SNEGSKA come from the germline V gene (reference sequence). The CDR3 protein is CSARSGGEQYF. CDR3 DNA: TGCAGTGCTAGAAGCGGGGGCGAGCAGTACTTC.

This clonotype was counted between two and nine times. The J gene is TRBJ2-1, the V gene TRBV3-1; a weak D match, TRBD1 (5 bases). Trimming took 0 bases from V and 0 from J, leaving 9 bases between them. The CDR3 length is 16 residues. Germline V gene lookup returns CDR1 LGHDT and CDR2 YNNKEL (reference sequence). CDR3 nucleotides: TGTGCCAGCAGCCAAGAAGGACAAAGCTCCTACAATGAGCAGTTCTTC. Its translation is CASSQEGQSSYNEQFF.

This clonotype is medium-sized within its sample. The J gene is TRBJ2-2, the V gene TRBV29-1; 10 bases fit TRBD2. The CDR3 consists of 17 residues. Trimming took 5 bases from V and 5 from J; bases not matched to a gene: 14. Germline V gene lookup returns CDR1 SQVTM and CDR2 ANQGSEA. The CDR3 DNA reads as TGCAGCGTTCCTCTCCTAGCGGGAGATTTCGTGACCGGGGAGCTGTTTTTT. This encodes CSVPLLAGDFVTGELFF.

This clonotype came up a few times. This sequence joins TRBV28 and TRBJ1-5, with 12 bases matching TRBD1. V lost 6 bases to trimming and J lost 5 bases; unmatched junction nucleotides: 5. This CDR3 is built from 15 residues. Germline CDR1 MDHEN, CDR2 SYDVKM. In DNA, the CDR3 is TGTGCCAGCAGGACGGGGGACAGGGGGCATCAGCCCCAGCATTTT. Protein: CASRTGDRGHQPQHF.

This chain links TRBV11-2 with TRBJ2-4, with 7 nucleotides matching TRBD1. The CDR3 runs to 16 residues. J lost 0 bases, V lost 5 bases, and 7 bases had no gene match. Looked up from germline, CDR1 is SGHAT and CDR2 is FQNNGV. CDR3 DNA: TGTGCCAGCAGCCCAGGGACAGCCTTAGCCAAAAACATTCAGTACTTC. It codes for CASSPGTALAKNIQYF.

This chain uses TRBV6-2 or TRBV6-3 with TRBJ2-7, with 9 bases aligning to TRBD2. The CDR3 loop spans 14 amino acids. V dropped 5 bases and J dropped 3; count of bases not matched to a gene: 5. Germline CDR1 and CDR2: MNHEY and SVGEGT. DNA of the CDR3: TGTGCCAGCAGTCACCAGACTAGCGGCTACGAGCAGTACTTC. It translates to CASSHQTSGYEQYF.

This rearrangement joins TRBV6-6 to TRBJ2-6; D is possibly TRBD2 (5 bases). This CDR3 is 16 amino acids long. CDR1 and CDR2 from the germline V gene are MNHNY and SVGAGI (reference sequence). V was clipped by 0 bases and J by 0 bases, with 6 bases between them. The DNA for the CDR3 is TGTGCCAGCAGTTACTCTGAGGGCTCTGGGGCCAACGTCCTGACTTTC. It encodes CASSYSEGSGANVLTF.

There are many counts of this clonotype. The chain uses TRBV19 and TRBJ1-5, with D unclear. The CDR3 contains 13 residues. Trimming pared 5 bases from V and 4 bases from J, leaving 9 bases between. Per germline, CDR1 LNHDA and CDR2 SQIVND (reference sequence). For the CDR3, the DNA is TGTGCCAGTAGTCCCGACACAAATCAGCCCCAGCATTTT. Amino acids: CASSPDTNQPQHF.

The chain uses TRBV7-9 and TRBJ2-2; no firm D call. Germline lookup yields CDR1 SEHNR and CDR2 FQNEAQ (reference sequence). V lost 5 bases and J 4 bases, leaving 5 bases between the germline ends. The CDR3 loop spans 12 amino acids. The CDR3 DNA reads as TGTGCCAGCAGCCTTTTCACCGGGGAGCTGTTTTTT. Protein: CASSLFTGELFF.

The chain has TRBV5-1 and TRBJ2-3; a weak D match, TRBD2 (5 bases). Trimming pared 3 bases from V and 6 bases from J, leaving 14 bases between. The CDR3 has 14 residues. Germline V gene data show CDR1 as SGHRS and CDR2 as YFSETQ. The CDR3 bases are TGCGCCAGCAGCTACCCTCACGGGGAGGATACGCAGTATTTT. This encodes CASSYPHGEDTQYF. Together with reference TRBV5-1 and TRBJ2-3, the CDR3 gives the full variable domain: KAGVTQTPRYLIKTRGQQVTLSCSPISGHRSVSWYQQTPGQGLQFLFEYFSETQRNKGNFPGRFSGRQFSNSRSEMNVSTLELGDSALYLCASSYPHGEDTQYFGPGTRLTVL.

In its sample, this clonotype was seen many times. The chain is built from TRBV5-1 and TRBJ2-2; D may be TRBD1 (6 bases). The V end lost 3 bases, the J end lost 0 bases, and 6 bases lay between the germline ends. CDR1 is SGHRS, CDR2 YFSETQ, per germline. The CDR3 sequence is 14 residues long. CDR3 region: CASSWTANTGELFF. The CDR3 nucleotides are TGCGCCAGCAGCTGGACAGCGAACACCGGGGAGCTGTTTTTT. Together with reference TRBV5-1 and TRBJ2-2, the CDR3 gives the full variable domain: KAGVTQTPRYLIKTRGQQVTLSCSPISGHRSVSWYQQTPGQGLQFLFEYFSETQRNKGNFPGRFSGRQFSNSRSEMNVSTLELGDSALYLCASSWTANTGELFFGEGSRLTVL.

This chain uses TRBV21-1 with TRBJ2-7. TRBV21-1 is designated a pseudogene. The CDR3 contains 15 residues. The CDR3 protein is CASSRVVGRFYEQYF. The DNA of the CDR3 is TGTGCCAGCAGCAGGGTTGTAGGCAGATTCTACGAGCAGTACTTC.

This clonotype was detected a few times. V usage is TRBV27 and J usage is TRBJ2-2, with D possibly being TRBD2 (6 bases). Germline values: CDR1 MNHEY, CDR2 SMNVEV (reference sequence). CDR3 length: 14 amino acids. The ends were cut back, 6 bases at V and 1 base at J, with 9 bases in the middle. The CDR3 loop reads CASRRDLNTGELFF. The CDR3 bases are TGTGCCAGCAGGCGGGACTTGAACACCGGGGAGCTGTTTTTT.

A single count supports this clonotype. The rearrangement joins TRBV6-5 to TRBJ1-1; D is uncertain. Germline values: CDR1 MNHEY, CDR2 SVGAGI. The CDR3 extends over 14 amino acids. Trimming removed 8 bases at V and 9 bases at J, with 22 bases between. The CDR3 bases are TGTGCCAGCCAGTTTCAGCGGCTTATAGGAAAAGCTTTCTTT. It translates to CASQFQRLIGKAFF.

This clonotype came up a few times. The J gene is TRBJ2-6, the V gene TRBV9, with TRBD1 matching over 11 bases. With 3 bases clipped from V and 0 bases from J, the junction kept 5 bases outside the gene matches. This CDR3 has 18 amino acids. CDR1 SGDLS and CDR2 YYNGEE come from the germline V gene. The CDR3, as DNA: TGTGCCAGCAGCGCCGGGACAGGGGGTCTCTCTGGGGCCAACGTCCTGACTTTC. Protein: CASSAGTGGLSGANVLTF.

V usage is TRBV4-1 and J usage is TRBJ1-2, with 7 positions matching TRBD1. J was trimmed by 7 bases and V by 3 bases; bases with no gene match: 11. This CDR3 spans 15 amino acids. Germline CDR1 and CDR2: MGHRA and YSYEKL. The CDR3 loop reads CASSQPLNRGFGYTF. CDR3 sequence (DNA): TGCGCCAGCAGCCAGCCCTTAAACAGGGGTTTTGGCTACACCTTC.

CDR3 DNA: TGTGCCAGCAGCTTAAGGGACGACTCCTACGAGCAGTACTTC. It specifies CASSLRDDSYEQYF. The chain has TRBV13 and TRBJ2-7; TRBD1 or TRBD2 may be the D gene (5 bases each). V lost 2 bases and J lost 0, with 8 bases in between. Looked up from germline, CDR1 is PRHDT and CDR2 is FYEKMQ (reference sequence). The CDR3 loop spans 14 amino acids.

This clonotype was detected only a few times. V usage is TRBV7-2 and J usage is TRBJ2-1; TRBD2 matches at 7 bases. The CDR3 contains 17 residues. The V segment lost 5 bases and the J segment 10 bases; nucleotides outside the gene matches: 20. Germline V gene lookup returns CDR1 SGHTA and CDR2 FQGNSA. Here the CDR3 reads CASSHRVGRANRREQFF. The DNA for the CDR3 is TGTGCCAGCAGCCACCGAGTTGGGAGGGCTAATAGGAGAGAGCAGTTCTTC.

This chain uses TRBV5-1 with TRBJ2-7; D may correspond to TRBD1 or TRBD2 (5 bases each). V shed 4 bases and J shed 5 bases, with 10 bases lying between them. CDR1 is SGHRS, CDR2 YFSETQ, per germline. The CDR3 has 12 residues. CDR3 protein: CASSLQGDEQYF. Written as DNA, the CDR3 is TGCGCCAGCAGCCTTCAGGGAGACGAGCAGTACTTC.

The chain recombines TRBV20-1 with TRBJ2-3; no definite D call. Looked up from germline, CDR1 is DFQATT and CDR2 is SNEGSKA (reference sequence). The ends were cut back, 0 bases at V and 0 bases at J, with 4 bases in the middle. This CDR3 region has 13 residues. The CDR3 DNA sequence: TGCAGTGCTAGAGATGACAGCACAGATACGCAGTATTTT. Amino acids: CSARDDSTDTQYF.